Listed below are T cell receptor beta chains from one sample, sequenced in a study of blood T cell repertoires in COVID-19. Sequencing used immunoSEQ multiplex PCR; TCRdb keeps in-frame clones, though not all of them. The sample records nearly 90,000 clones, 80% to 90% being singletons. Sequencing used peripheral blood. The receptors come from an elderly man with acute or convalescent COVID-19. Each CDR3 is given with its conserved first and last residue. Fields, in order: clone size, J gene, V gene, D gene, CDR3 protein, CDR3 DNA. The D gene is left open where the match is weak. Clone size is given for some rows only: seen once, a few or many times, or a class if the clone is expanded.

-,TRBJ2-3,TRBV7-6,-,CASSAGQQKGFTQYF,TGTGCCAGCAGCGCGGGACAGCAGAAGGGGTTTACGCAGTATTTT
-,TRBJ2-1,TRBV19,-,CASSKQESSYNEQFF,TGTGCCAGTAGTAAACAGGAAAGCTCCTACAATGAGCAGTTCTTC
-,TRBJ1-3,TRBV6-1,-,CASSETTGPSGNTIYF,TGTGCCAGCAGTGAAACGACAGGTCCCTCTGGAAACACCATATATTTT
-,TRBJ2-1,TRBV6-5,-,CASSYTSQGIDEQFF,TGTGCCAGCAGTTACACTTCCCAGGGGATTGATGAGCAGTTCTTC
-,TRBJ1-1,TRBV7-6,-,CASSLADRRLNTEAFF,TGTGCCAGCAGCTTAGCGGATCGGCGACTAAACACTGAAGCTTTCTTT
-,TRBJ1-5,TRBV5-7,TRBD1,CASSLAPDREGNQPQHF,TGTGCCAGCAGCTTGGCTCCGGACAGGGAAGGCAATCAGCCCCAGCATTTT
-,TRBJ1-2,TRBV19,-,CASSILAANYGYTF,TGTGCCAGTAGTATACTAGCTGCTAACTATGGCTACACCTTC
-,TRBJ1-1,TRBV4-3,-,CASSQDRGLSEAFF,TGCGCCAGCAGCCAAGATCGGGGGTTATCTGAAGCTTTCTTT
-,TRBJ1-4,TRBV7-9,TRBD1,CASSPNQGGEKLFF,TGTGCCAGCAGCCCCAACCAGGGGGGTGAAAAACTGTTTTTT
-,TRBJ1-4,TRBV4-1,-,CASSQAGMKNEKLFF,TGCGCCAGCAGCCAAGCAGGGATGAAAAATGAAAAACTGTTTTTT
-,TRBJ1-3,TRBV30,-,CAWSSSENTIYF,TGTGCCTGGAGTAGTAGTGAAAACACCATATATTTT
-,TRBJ2-3,TRBV10-3,TRBD2,CAISDVGLVTDTQYF,TGTGCCATCAGCGATGTTGGACTAGTTACAGATACGCAGTATTTT
-,TRBJ2-7,TRBV25-1,-,CASSEPGSPREQYF,TGTGCCAGCAGTGAACCCGGGTCGCCTCGGGAGCAGTACTTC
few,TRBJ1-1,TRBV5-5,TRBD1,CASSFYRGPPLEAFF,TGTGCCAGCAGCTTCTACAGGGGGCCCCCCTTGGAAGCTTTCTTT
-,TRBJ2-1,TRBV6-6,-,CASSSPVGMNNNEQFF,TGTGCCAGCTCCTCACCGGTCGGGATGAACAACAATGAGCAGTTCTTC
-,TRBJ1-1,TRBV5-1,-,CASSPTGTKNTEAFF,TGCGCCAGCAGCCCAACCGGGACAAAGAACACTGAAGCTTTCTTT
-,TRBJ2-7,TRBV2,TRBD1,CASSAVNRGEQYF,TGTGCCAGCAGTGCCGTCAACAGGGGGGAGCAGTACTTC
-,TRBJ2-3,TRBV27,TRBD1,CASKTGWSGYTDTQYF,TGTGCCAGCAAGACAGGGTGGTCGGGTTACACAGATACGCAGTATTTT
-,TRBJ1-5,TRBV27,TRBD1,CASSLGTGGGQPQHF,TGTGCCAGCAGTTTAGGGACAGGGGGCGGACAGCCCCAGCATTTT
-,TRBJ1-1,TRBV9,-,CASSVASSGTEAFF,TGTGCCAGCAGCGTAGCTTCCTCGGGGACTGAAGCTTTCTTT
-,TRBJ2-5,TRBV5-5,TRBD2,CASSDLAGVETQYF,TGTGCCAGCAGCGACCTAGCGGGAGTGGAGACCCAGTACTTC
-,TRBJ1-6,TRBV9,TRBD1,CASSVEQGRSPLHF,TGTGCCAGCAGCGTAGAACAGGGGCGTTCACCCCTCCACTTT
-,TRBJ2-3,TRBV7-9,TRBD2,CASSPGTSGSTDTQYF,TGTGCCAGCAGCCCTGGGACTAGCGGAAGCACAGATACGCAGTATTTT
-,TRBJ2-3,TRBV7-9,TRBD2,CASGSNRAGVGTDTQYF,TGTGCCAGCGGATCGAATCGGGCGGGAGTGGGGACAGATACGCAGTATTTT
-,TRBJ1-2,TRBV6-5,-,CASRAPGSYGYTF,TGTGCCAGCAGGGCCCCCGGGTCCTATGGCTACACCTTC
-,TRBJ2-2,TRBV3-1/TRBV3-2,-,CASSPRQLPDPGELFF,TGTGCCAGCAGCCCCCGACAGCTCCCTGATCCCGGGGAGCTGTTTTTT
once,TRBJ2-3,TRBV7-2,-,CASSLRGGGLDTQYF,TGTGCCAGCAGCTTACGAGGGGGGGGGTTAGATACGCAGTATTTT
-,TRBJ2-5,TRBV7-6,-,CASSLAGGEETQYF,TGTGCCAGCAGCTTAGCGGGGGGAGAAGAGACCCAGTACTTC
-,TRBJ1-1,TRBV6-5,-,CASSYSEGGTEAFF,TGTGCCAGCAGTTACTCGGAGGGAGGGACTGAAGCTTTCTTT
-,TRBJ1-5,TRBV10-3,TRBD1,CAISEYRGPNQPQHF,TGTGCCATCAGTGAATACAGGGGGCCCAATCAGCCCCAGCATTTT
-,TRBJ2-5,TRBV5-1,TRBD1,CASSPGQGKETQYF,TGCGCCAGCAGCCCGGGACAGGGTAAAGAGACCCAGTACTTC
-,TRBJ1-6,TRBV6-2/TRBV6-3,TRBD1,CASSWNRGGSPLHF,TGTGCCAGCAGTTGGAACAGGGGAGGCTCACCCCTCCACTTT
few,TRBJ1-5,TRBV11-2,TRBD1,CASSLQTGLEPQHF,TGTGCCAGCAGCCTACAGACAGGGTTAGAGCCCCAGCATTTT
-,TRBJ2-7,TRBV9,TRBD2,CASSVLAGGIEQYF,TGTGCCAGCAGCGTACTAGCGGGAGGAATCGAGCAGTACTTC
-,TRBJ1-2,TRBV27,TRBD1,CASRPTGGNGYTF,TGTGCCAGCAGGCCGACAGGGGGAAATGGCTACACCTTC
-,TRBJ2-3,TRBV10-3,-,CAISPGRRADTQYF,TGTGCCATCAGCCCAGGGAGGAGGGCAGATACGCAGTATTTT
-,TRBJ2-7,TRBV2,-,CASSVESEQYF,TGTGCCAGCAGCGTAGAAAGCGAGCAGTACTTC
-,TRBJ2-7,TRBV6-6,TRBD1,CASSSPGTDLSEQYF,TGTGCCAGCAGTTCCCCGGGGACAGACCTAAGCGAGCAGTACTTC